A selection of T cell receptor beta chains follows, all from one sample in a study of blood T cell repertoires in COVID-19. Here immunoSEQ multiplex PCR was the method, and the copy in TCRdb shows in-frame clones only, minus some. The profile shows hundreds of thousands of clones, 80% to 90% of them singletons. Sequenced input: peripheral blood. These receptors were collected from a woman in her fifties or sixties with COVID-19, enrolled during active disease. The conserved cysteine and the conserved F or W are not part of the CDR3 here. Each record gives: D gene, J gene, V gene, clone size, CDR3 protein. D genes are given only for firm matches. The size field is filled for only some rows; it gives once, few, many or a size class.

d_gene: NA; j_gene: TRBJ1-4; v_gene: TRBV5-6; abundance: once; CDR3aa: ASSSREGREKLF
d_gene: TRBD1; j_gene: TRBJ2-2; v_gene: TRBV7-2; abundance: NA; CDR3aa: ASSWTGSTGELF
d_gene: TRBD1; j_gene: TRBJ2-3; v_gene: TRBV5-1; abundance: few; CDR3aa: ASSSDRGGDTQY
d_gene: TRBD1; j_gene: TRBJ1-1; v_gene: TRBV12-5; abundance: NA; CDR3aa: ASGDRGHTEAF
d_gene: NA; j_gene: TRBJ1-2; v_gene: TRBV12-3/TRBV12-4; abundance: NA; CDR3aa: ASKSGGGGYT
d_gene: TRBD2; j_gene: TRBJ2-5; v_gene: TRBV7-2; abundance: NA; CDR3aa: ASSDGLAGGRQETQY
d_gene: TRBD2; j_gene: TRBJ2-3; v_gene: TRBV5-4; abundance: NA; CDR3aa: ASSLGLAGGDTQY
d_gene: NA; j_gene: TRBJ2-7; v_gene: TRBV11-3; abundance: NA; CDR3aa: ASSAGQSSYEQY
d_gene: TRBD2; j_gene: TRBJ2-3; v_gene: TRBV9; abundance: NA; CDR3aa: ASSVASGLTDTQY
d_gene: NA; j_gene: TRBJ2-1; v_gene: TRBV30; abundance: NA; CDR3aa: AWSVRGLVGDEQF
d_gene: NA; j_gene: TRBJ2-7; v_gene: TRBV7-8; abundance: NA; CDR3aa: ASSLTDYEQY
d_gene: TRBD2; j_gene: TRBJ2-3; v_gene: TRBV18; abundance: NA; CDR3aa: ASSPRSGLAGVTDTQY
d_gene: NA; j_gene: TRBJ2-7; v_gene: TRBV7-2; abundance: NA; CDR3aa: ASSLVGRLPYEQY
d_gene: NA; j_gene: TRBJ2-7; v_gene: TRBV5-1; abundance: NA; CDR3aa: ASSFPWSGRGNSYEQY
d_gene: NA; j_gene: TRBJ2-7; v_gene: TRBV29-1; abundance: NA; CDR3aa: SVEADRSDEQY
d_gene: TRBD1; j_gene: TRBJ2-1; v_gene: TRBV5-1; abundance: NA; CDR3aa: ASSFSTGGYNEQF
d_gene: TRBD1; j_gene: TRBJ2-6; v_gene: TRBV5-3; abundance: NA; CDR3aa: ARRLFTGTGNLTGANVLT
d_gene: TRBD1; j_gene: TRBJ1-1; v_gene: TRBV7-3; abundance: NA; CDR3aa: ASSAQGTVNTEAF
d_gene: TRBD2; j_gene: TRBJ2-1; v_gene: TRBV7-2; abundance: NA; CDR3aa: ASSLASTSGIYNEQF
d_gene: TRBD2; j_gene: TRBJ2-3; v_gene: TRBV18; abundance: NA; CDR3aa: ASSPGLANTDTQY
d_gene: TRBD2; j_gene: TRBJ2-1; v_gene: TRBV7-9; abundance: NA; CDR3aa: ASSLGFSGSYNEQF
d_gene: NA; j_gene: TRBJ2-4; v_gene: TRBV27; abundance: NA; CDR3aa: ASSLWGQNIAKNIQY
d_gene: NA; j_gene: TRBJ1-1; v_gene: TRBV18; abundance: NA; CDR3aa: ASSRGQLNTEAF
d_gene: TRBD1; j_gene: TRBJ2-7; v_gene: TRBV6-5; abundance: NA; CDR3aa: ASSPGTGASYEQY
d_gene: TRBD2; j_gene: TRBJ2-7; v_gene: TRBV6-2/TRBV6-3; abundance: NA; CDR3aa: ASSYDAGVLYEQY
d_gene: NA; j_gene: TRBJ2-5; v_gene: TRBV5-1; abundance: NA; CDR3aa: ASSLAVETQY
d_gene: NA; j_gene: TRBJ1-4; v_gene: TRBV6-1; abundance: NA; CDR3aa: ASSEGGGGRINEKLF
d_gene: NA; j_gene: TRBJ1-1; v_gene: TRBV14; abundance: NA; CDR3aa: ASSQDSGTEAF
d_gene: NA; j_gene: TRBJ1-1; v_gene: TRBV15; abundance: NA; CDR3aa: ATSDLRGALGNTEAF
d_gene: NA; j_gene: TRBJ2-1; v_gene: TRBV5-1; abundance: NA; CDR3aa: ASRMGGGSYNEQF
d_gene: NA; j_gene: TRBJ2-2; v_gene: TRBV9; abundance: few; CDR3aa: ASSVADTGELF
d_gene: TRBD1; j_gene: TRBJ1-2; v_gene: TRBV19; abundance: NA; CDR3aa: ASSIAGTGDGYT
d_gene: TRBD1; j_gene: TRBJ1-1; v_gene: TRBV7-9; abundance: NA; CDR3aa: ASSPGGLTEAF
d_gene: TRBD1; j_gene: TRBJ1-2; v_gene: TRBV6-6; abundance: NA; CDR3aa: ASSYERDRGYT
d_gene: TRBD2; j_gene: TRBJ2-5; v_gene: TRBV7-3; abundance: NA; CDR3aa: ASSLGGTIGETQY
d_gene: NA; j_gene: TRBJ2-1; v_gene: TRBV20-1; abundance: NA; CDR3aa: SAHENEQF
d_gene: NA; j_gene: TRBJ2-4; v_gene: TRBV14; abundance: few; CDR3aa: ASSQDGGAKNIQY
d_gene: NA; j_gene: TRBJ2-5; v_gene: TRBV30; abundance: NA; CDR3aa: AWSKSAVYQETQY
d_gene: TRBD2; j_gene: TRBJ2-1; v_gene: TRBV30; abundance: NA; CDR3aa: AWSGSGLAGSFSYNEQF
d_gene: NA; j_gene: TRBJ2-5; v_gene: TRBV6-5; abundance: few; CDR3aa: ASSRQGGETQY
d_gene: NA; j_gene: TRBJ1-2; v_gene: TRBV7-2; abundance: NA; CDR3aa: ASSSGLGTNYGYT
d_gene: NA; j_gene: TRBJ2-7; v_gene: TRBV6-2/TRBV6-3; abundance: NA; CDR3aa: ASSWVRGSYEQY
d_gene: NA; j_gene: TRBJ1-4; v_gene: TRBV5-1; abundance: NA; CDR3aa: ASSGGHATNEKLF
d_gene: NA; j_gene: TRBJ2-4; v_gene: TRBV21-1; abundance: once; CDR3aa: ASSEQVLRNIQY
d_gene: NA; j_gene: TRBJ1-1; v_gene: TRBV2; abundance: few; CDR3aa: ASSVIGVGNTEAF
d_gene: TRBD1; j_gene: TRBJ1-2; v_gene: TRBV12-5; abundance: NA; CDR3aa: ASGLGQGFYGYT
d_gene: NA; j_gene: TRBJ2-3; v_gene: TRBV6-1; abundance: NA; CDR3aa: ASSERQVTQY
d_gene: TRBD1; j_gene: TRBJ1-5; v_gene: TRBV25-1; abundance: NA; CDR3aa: ASQQGAQPQH
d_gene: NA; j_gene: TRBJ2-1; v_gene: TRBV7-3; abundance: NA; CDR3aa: ASSLLSPEFDNEQF
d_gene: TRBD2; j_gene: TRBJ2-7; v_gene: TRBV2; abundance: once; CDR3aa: ASSAGTSVYEQY
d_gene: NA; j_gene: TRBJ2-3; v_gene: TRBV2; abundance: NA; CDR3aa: ASSDRGSYTDTQY
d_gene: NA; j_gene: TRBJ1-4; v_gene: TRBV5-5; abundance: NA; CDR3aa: ASSLGPEARLNEKLF
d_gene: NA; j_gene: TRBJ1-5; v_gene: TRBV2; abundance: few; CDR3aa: ASSPVNQPQH
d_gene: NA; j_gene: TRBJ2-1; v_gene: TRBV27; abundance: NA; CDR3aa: ASSLAGPRMNEQF
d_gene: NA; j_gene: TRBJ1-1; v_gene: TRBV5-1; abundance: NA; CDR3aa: ASSREGRVNTEAF